The clone carrying this T cell receptor beta chain was detected only a few times. Its antigen is currently unknown. These data belong to a study of T-cell memory formation after mild COVID-19. General study points: The study found balanced CD4/CD8 in clones contracting day 15 to 85 and a CD4+ lean in later expanders. Second-wave clones peaking on day 37 lacked confirmed SARS-CoV-2 specificity.

TCR alpha and TCR beta cDNA libraries with sample barcodes and UMIs came from 5'RACE using constant-segment primers. TCRdb itself ran the 5' RACE reads through MiXCR, one entry per CDR3 protein. This sample yields about 270,000 distinct CDR3 sequences, of which around 17% are seen a single time; 20% to 25% belongs to the top ten. This CDR3 contains 14 residues. V was pared by 5 bases and J by 5 bases, with 6 bases of the junction left unmatched. Germline V gene lookup returns CDR1 DFQATT and CDR2 SNEGSKA (reference sequence). The sample was PBMCs or a T cell subset sorted from them (not recorded which). The chain uses TRBV20-1 and TRBJ2-3; the match to TRBD2 covers 11 bases. This clonotype was obtained from a man aged 18 to 29 who had mild COVID-19 (a few samples of this study predate the infection). Cell type and time point are not known. The CDR3 nucleotides are TGCAGTGCTTCTAGCGGGGGGCGGGGAGATACGCAGTATTTT. Translating gives CSASSGGRGDTQYF.